The subject of this entry is one T cell receptor (beta chain). The antigen is not known. Germline lookup yields CDR1 SGHRS and CDR2 YFSETQ. The ends were cut back, 4 bases at V and 3 bases at J, with 11 bases in the middle. The CDR3 is 13 amino acids. This record comes from a study of OX40 agonist ivuxolimab in advanced cancers. At the level of the study: Head and neck, renal cell, melanoma or hepatocellular carcinoma were the cancers that dose-escalation patients had. Three dose-escalation patients had partial responses: one with hepatocellular carcinoma and two with cutaneous melanoma. Study-wide results and limits: At 0.1 to 3.0 mg/kg and by week 6, clonal expansion occurred in CD4+ and CD8+ blood T cells.

The table came from immunoSEQ multiplex PCR; TCRdb's copy has only in-frame clones and leaves some out. The sample lists approximately 33,000 clones; 90% were seen once. The source was CD4+ or CD8+ T cells sorted from blood, collected in a trial of the OX40 agonist ivuxolimab. This chain connects TRBV5-1 to TRBJ2-7; the D gene is possibly TRBD1 (6 bases). This sequence originates from an adult with an advanced solid tumor such as melanoma, head and neck, liver or kidney cancer. In nucleotides, the CDR3 is TGCGCCAGCAGCAACGACAGGTTCTACGAGCAGTACTTC. It specifies CASSNDRFYEQYF.